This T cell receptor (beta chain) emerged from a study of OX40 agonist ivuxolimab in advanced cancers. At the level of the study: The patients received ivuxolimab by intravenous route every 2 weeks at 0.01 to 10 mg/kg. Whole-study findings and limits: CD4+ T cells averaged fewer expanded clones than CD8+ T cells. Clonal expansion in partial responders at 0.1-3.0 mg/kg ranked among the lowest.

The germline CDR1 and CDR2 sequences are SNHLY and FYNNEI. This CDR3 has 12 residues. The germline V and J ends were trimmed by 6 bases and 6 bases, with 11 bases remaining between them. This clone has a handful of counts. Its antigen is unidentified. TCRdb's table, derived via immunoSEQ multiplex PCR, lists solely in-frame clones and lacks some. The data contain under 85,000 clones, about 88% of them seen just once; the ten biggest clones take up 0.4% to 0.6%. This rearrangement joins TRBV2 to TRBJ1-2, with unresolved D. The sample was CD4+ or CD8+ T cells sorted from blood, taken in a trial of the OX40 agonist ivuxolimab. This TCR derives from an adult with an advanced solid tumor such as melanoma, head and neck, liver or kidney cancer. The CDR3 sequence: CASRQQQDGYTF. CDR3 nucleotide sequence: TGTGCCAGCAGACAGCAGCAGGATGGCTACACCTTC.